A selection of T cell receptor beta chains follows, all from one sample in a study of PD-L1 blockade in urothelial cancer. Assay used: immunoSEQ multiplex PCR; TCRdb lists only in-frame clones, some missing. The table lists about 91,000 clones, approximately 82% of them singletons, with approximately 8% in the top ten. The sequencing here drew on PBMCs, taken around atezolizumab (anti-PD-L1) treatment. These receptors were collected from a man between 70 and 80 years old with urothelial cancer. The CDR3 runs from the conserved cysteine through the conserved F or W. A D gene is named only where the DNA matches it firmly. Rows give clone size only sometimes, using once, few, many, or a class for an expanded clone.

d_call clone_size j_call v_call cdr3_nt cdr3_aa
NA NA TRBJ1-1 TRBV6-5 TGTGCCAGCAGTTACTCAGATCGAGGCGGTGAAGCTTTCTTT CASSYSDRGGEAFF
TRBD2 NA TRBJ2-1 TRBV5-4 TGTGCCAGCAGCTTGACTAGCGGGGCCGCGTCCTACAATGAGCAGTTCTTC CASSLTSGAASYNEQFF
NA NA TRBJ1-1 TRBV19 TGTGCCAGTAGTTCTCAGCGTGAAGCTTTCTTT CASSSQREAFF
NA NA TRBJ1-3 TRBV11-2 TGTGCCAGCAGCTCCCCCCTCAGGTCTGCCGGAAACACCATATATTTT CASSSPLRSAGNTIYF
TRBD1 NA TRBJ1-5 TRBV18 TGTGCCAGCTCACCGATGGACAGGACCTCCGGAAAGCCCCAGCATTTT CASSPMDRTSGKPQHF
TRBD1 NA TRBJ2-7 TRBV11-3 TGTGCCAGCAGCTTCCCGGGACAGGGGGCCCACGAGCAGTACTTC CASSFPGQGAHEQYF
NA NA TRBJ2-5 TRBV11-3 TGTGCCAGCAGCTTAGGATGGGCAGGGGCGAACCAAGAGACCCAGTACTTC CASSLGWAGANQETQYF
TRBD2 few TRBJ2-7 TRBV19 TGTGCCAGTAGTTCGGGAGGGAAAACCGCGCAGTACTTC CASSSGGKTAQYF
NA NA TRBJ1-5 TRBV7-4 TGTGCCAGCGACTCAGATCAGCCCCAGCATTTT CASDSDQPQHF
TRBD1 NA TRBJ1-2 TRBV9 TGTGCCAGCAGCGGGGGGACAGGTGGCTACACCTTC CASSGGTGGYTF
TRBD2 NA TRBJ2-1 TRBV4-2 TGTGCCAGCAGTATGATTGGGCTAGCGGGAGACATTGAGCAGTTCTTC CASSMIGLAGDIEQFF
NA NA TRBJ1-1 TRBV9 TGTGCCAGCAGCGTACAGGGCTCAATGAACACTGAAGCTTTCTTT CASSVQGSMNTEAFF
TRBD2 NA TRBJ2-1 TRBV27 TGTGCCAGCAGTATGGGACTAGCGGGAGAGGGGGTTTACAATGAGCAGTTCTTC CASSMGLAGEGVYNEQFF
NA NA TRBJ2-4 TRBV7-2 TGTGCCAGCAGCTTAGACAGAGTAGCCAAAAACATTCAGTACTTC CASSLDRVAKNIQYF
TRBD1 NA TRBJ2-7 TRBV5-1 TGCGCCAGCAGCCTAGGGACAGGGGGATGGTTGTACGAGCAGTACTTC CASSLGTGGWLYEQYF
NA NA TRBJ2-5 TRBV4-3 TGCGCCAGCAGCCAAGACAGGGGTGGGGGAGAGACCCAGTACTTC CASSQDRGGGETQYF
TRBD1 NA TRBJ2-1 TRBV5-4 TGTGCCAGCAGCCCGGGACAGGGGGCCTACAATGAGCAGTTCTTC CASSPGQGAYNEQFF